This T cell receptor beta chain was recorded in a study of CD8 T cells in ankylosing spondylitis. Germline V gene data show CDR1 as SGHVS and CDR2 as FNYEAQ. V gave up 5 bases and J gave up 0 bases; unmatched junction bases: 8. This CDR3 spans 16 amino acids. TCRdb itself ran the 5' RACE reads through MiXCR, one entry per CDR3 protein. Of approximately 500,000 distinct CDR3 sequences in the sample, approximately 12% were seen once. The table lists this clonotype with many counts. Its antigen is undetermined. Study-level points and caveats: What appeared characteristic of ankylosing spondylitis blood was a TCR beta motif of under 10 highly homologous variants. Disease-associated clonotypes exhibited CD8+ identity and were relatively infrequent in peripheral blood.

Material: blood, either unsorted or a sorted T cell fraction (not recorded which). This chain uses TRBV7-6 with TRBJ2-3; 7 nucleotides align to TRBD2. The receptor was derived from a male donor with ankylosing spondylitis. DNA of the CDR3: TGTGCCAGCAGCCCGTCCACTAGCGTAAGCACAGATACGCAGTATTTT. It encodes CASSPSTSVSTDTQYF.